The rows below give T cell receptor beta chains drawn from one sample of a study of CD8 T cells in Susac syndrome. One entry per CDR3 protein, called by TCRdb with MiXCR from the immunoSEQ multiplex PCR reads. The sample records some 300,000 distinct CDR3 sequences, 70% to 90% being singletons. Source material: CD8+ T cells from PBMCs. All receptors derive from a human donor with multiple sclerosis. Each CDR3 is given with its conserved first and last residue. Each record gives: J gene, clone size, V gene, D gene, CDR3 DNA, CDR3 protein. A D gene is named only where the DNA matches it firmly. Clone size appears in some rows only: once, few, many, or a class for an expanded clone.

TRBJ2-7,once,TRBV27,-,TGTGCCAGCAGTCAAGGACCTCTCGTTTCAGTGGGGGAGCAGTACTTC,CASSQGPLVSVGEQYF
TRBJ1-2,-,TRBV20-1,-,TGCAGTGCTAGAGGAGGGGGGACGGATGGCTACACCTTC,CSARGGGTDGYTF
TRBJ2-4,-,TRBV14,TRBD1,TGTGCCAGCAGCGACGGGGACAGGGAAAACATTCAGTACTTC,CASSDGDRENIQYF
TRBJ1-2,-,TRBV6-2/TRBV6-3,-,TGTGCCAGCAGTTACAGGGTGGATCGCTACACCTTC,CASSYRVDRYTF
TRBJ2-7,-,TRBV30,-,TGTGCCTGGAGTGTCAGCGCTGACGAGCAGTACTTC,CAWSVSADEQYF
TRBJ2-5,-,TRBV2,-,TGTGCCAGCGGGGACCCCTTTGAAGCTAGCGAGAGGGAGACCCAGTACTTC,CASGDPFEASERETQYF
TRBJ1-5,-,TRBV28,-,TGTGCCAGCAGTATACCATCTACGGGTAATCAGCCCCAGCATTTT,CASSIPSTGNQPQHF
TRBJ2-4,-,TRBV15,TRBD2,TGTGCCACCAGCCCTGGCGGGGGGGGGCGCATTCAGTACTTC,CATSPGGGGRIQYF
TRBJ2-7,few,TRBV4-2,-,TGTGCCAGCAGCGGTGGTAGGGCCCACGAGCAGTACTTC,CASSGGRAHEQYF
TRBJ1-5,-,TRBV25-1,-,TGTGCCAGCAGTGATGAAGGACAAGGTCAGCCCCAGCATTTT,CASSDEGQGQPQHF
TRBJ2-1,-,TRBV28,TRBD2,TGTGCCAGCAGTCCCAGGACTAGCGGGAGCGGCTCCTACAATGAGCAGTTCTTC,CASSPRTSGSGSYNEQFF
TRBJ2-3,few,TRBV4-2,TRBD2,TGTGCCAGCAGCCAAGGCCCTAGCGGGAGCACAGATACGCAGTATTTT,CASSQGPSGSTDTQYF
TRBJ2-3,few,TRBV4-1,-,TGCGCCAGCAGCCTGCGGGGGCCCACAGATACGCAGTATTTT,CASSLRGPTDTQYF
TRBJ2-7,-,TRBV20-1,-,TGCAGTGCTAGAGGGGAGGGGGAAGGGTACGAGCAGTACTTC,CSARGEGEGYEQYF
TRBJ2-7,few,TRBV19,TRBD1,TGTGCCAGTCGACCGGGACAGGGCTCCTACGAGCAGTACTTC,CASRPGQGSYEQYF
TRBJ2-7,-,TRBV5-6,-,TGTGCCAGCAGCTTGGTTAGGGCCTACGAGCAGTACTTC,CASSLVRAYEQYF
TRBJ2-7,-,TRBV9,-,TGTGCCAGCAGCGTATCGGGGCTGGGGGGCGAGCAGTACTTC,CASSVSGLGGEQYF
TRBJ2-1,once,TRBV7-8,TRBD2,TGTGCCAGCAGCTTTGGGAGGGAAACGGGTGAGCAGTTCTTC,CASSFGRETGEQFF
TRBJ1-5,once,TRBV19,TRBD1,TGTGCCAGTAGTATGACAGGGGCTGATCAGCCCCAGCATTTT,CASSMTGADQPQHF
TRBJ2-1,-,TRBV4-1,TRBD2,TGCGCCAGCAGCCAAGGGACTAGCGGGAGGGATGAGCAGTTCTTC,CASSQGTSGRDEQFF
TRBJ2-7,-,TRBV29-1,TRBD1,TGCAGCGTCAAGGGGGGACAGGGCAAAGACGAGCAGTACTTC,CSVKGGQGKDEQYF
TRBJ1-1,-,TRBV12-3/TRBV12-4,TRBD1,TGTGCCAGCAGTTTAAGGACAGGGAATGAAGCTTTCTTT,CASSLRTGNEAFF
TRBJ1-3,-,TRBV20-1,-,TGCAGTGCTAGTAAGCCTACTGGAAACACCATATATTTT,CSASKPTGNTIYF
TRBJ2-7,-,TRBV29-1,TRBD1,TGCAGCGTTGAAGACGGGACAGACTCCTACGAGCAGTACTTC,CSVEDGTDSYEQYF
TRBJ2-5,-,TRBV15,TRBD2,TGTGCCACCAGCAGAGATCTAGCGGGAGGGCCGGAGACCCAGTACTTC,CATSRDLAGGPETQYF
TRBJ2-7,few,TRBV4-1,-,TGCGCCAGCAGCCAAAGCAGGGGCCAGCTCTACGAGCAGTACTTC,CASSQSRGQLYEQYF
TRBJ1-2,-,TRBV27,TRBD1,TGTGCCAGCAGTTTGCTTTCGCAGGGGGGACTCTATGGCTACACCTTC,CASSLLSQGGLYGYTF
TRBJ2-3,-,TRBV2,-,TGTGCCAGCAGTTGGACTATTCTAACCACAGATACGCAGTATTTT,CASSWTILTTDTQYF
TRBJ2-1,-,TRBV20-1,TRBD2,TGCAGTGCTAGGTCCTTTGGCGGGAGGGTCGATGAGCAGTTCTTC,CSARSFGGRVDEQFF
TRBJ2-6,-,TRBV28,TRBD1,TGTGCCAGCAGCTCGGGACAGCCGTCTGGGGCCAACGTCCTGACTTTC,CASSSGQPSGANVLTF
TRBJ1-1,-,TRBV7-8,-,TGTGCCAGCCAAGGGCCGCTGACAGGCAACACTGAAGCTTTCTTT,CASQGPLTGNTEAFF
TRBJ2-1,-,TRBV24-1,TRBD1,TGTGCCACCAGTGAGGGGACAGGCTACAATGAGCAGTTCTTC,CATSEGTGYNEQFF
TRBJ2-2,once,TRBV2,-,TGTGCCAGCAGTGAATCGGGGGGCGTGAACACCGGGGAGCTGTTTTTT,CASSESGGVNTGELFF
TRBJ2-7,-,TRBV6-1,TRBD1,TGTGCCAGCAACCCCGAGCAGGGACAGGGGCACTACGAGCAGTACTTC,CASNPEQGQGHYEQYF
TRBJ1-3,-,TRBV7-2,-,TGTGCCAGCAGCTTGGGACCCGAAGACACCATATATTTT,CASSLGPEDTIYF
TRBJ2-3,-,TRBV9,-,TGTGCCAGCAGCCCACAAAGCACAGATACGCAGTATTTT,CASSPQSTDTQYF
TRBJ1-5,once,TRBV6-2/TRBV6-3,-,TGTGCCAGCAGGTACACCGCATTGGGGGATCAGCCCCAGCATTTT,CASRYTALGDQPQHF